This TCR beta chain comes out of a study of blood T cell repertoires in COVID-19. On the study more broadly: The origin of the acute and convalescent COVID-19 samples was the United States, Italy and Spain. Nucleic acid was either cDNA or gDNA, and it came from T cells, B-cell-depleted T cells, or PBMCs.

The CDR3 has 18 amino acids. With V trimmed by 0 bases and J by 6 bases, 13 bases remained unmatched. From germline, CDR1 is LGHNA and CDR2 YNFKEQ. Original analysis: The authors estimated nucleated cell counts from reference gene primer amplification. Sequencing used immunoSEQ multiplex PCR; TCRdb keeps in-frame clones, though not all of them. D and trimming were read from the DNA, whereas the V and J calls and clone size are those reported in that table. The sample lists approximately 100,000 clones, around 85% occurring once. Specimen: peripheral blood. J is TRBJ1-1 and V is TRBV4-2, with TRBD1 matching over 10 bases. This TCR was sampled from a human donor in a cohort sampled during active COVID-19. The CDR3, as DNA: TGTGCCAGCAGCCAAGATCTCGACAGGGGGCTTAAATTCGCTGAAGCTTTCTTT. As protein: CASSQDLDRGLKFAEAFF.